This T cell receptor (beta chain) came from a study of vaccination and CD4 T cells after COVID-19. About the research overall: Researchers treated control cultures with a CEFX pool, an HIV-1 Nef pool, or no peptide.

About this clonotype itself: Its antigen is undetermined.

CDR3 size: 12 residues. Between the trimmed V and J ends, which lost 5 bases and 8 bases, there was a span of 12 bases. Per germline, CDR1 LNHDA and CDR2 SQIVND (reference sequence). Time point meaning: late sampling 161 to 241 days after vaccination in three convalescent patients. Regarding treatment: approximately 9-day PBMC culture with coronavirus spike peptide pools or control peptides (ViraFEST assay). Cultured CD4+ T-cell DNA underwent Oncomine TCR Beta short-read sequencing. Using its own MiXCR run on the PCR reads, TCRdb lists one record per CDR3 protein. The data show 20,000 to 25,000 distinct CDR3 sequences, with around 46% seen just once and less than 15% held by the top ten.

The chain has TRBV19 and TRBJ1-2; no clear D. The receptor comes from a human donor who had recovered from COVID-19. The material was CD4+ T cells from blood, cultured in vitro, obtained about 7 months after SARS-CoV-2 vaccination. CDR3 protein: CASSLRDKGYTF. In DNA form, the CDR3 reads TGTGCCAGTAGTCTTCGAGATAAGGGCTACACCTTC.